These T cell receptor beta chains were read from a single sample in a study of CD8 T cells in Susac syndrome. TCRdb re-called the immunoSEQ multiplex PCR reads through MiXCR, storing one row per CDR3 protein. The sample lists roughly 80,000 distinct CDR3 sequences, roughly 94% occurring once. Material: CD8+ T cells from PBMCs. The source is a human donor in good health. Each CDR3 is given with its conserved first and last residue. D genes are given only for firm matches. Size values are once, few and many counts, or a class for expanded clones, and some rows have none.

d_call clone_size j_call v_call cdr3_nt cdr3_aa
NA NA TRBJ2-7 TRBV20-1 TGCAGTGCCGGCTACGAGCAGTACTTC CSAGYEQYF
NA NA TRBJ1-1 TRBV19 TGTGCCAGTACCAGCCGGGGGGCAATCACTGAAGCTTTCTTT CASTSRGAITEAFF
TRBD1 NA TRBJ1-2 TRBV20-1 TGCAGTGCCCAGGGACAGTCTACCTATGGCTACACCTTC CSAQGQSTYGYTF
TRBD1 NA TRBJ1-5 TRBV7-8 TGTGCCAGCAGCTTGGAGGACAGGATTCCTAATCAGCCCCAGCATTTT CASSLEDRIPNQPQHF
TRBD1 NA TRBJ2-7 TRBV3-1 TGTGCCAGCAGCCAGGGGGACAGGTATAGCTCCTACGAGCAGTACTTC CASSQGDRYSSYEQYF
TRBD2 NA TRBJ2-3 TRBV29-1 TGCAGCGTTAGAGGGACTAGCGAAAGCACAGATACGCAGTATTTT CSVRGTSESTDTQYF
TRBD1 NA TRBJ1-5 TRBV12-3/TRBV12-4 TGTGCCAGCAGTAAGTGGACAGGGGAGTCCAGAGGTCAGCCCCAGCATTTT CASSKWTGESRGQPQHF
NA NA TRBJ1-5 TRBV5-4 TGTGCCAGCAGCTCCGAGCTCCCCCGATCACCTCAGCATTTT CASSSELPRSPQHF
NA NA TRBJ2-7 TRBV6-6 TGTGCCACCAGATCCGGGACAAACTACGAGCAGTACTTC CATRSGTNYEQYF
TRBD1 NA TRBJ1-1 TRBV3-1 TGTGCCAGCAGCCCCGAAGGACAGGGGAGAGGAACTGAAGCTTTCTTT CASSPEGQGRGTEAFF
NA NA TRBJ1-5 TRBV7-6 TGTGCCAGCAGTAAGGGGATCGGCAATCAGCCCCAGCATTTT CASSKGIGNQPQHF
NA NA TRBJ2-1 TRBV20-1 TGCAGTGCTAGACGGCTGGACCGGAACAATGAGCAGTTCTTC CSARRLDRNNEQFF
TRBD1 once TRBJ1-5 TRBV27 TGTACCAGCAGCCCCGGGACAGGGGTTGGGAATCAGCCCCAGCATTTT CTSSPGTGVGNQPQHF
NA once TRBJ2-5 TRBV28 TGTGCCAGCAGACCGGGACTCCACCAAGAGACCCAGTACTTC CASRPGLHQETQYF
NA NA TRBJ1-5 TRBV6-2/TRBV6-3 TGTGCCAGCAGTTACTCGAGCGTCAGCAATCAGCCCCAGCATTTT CASSYSSVSNQPQHF
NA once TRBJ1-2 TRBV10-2 TGCGCCAGCACGTCACCGGGAACGTACGTTGGCTACACCTTC CASTSPGTYVGYTF
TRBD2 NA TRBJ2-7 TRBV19 TGTGCCAGTAGTAGCGCCATTGGACTAGCGATCTACGAGCAGTACTTC CASSSAIGLAIYEQYF
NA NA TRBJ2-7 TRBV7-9 TGTGCCAGCAGCTCCAGTACCCCGAATCACTACGAGCAGTACTTC CASSSSTPNHYEQYF